This note documents a single TCR beta chain sequence. What it recognizes is unknown. This sample was taken from a study of human T cells and chemical hapten exposure. On the study more broadly: 2% DPC was applied to roughly 2 cm by roughly 2 cm of upper inner arm skin for sensitization. Study-level findings and limits: Expanded TCRs formed significantly more large CDR3 similarity clusters than controls.

Original methodology: The median was about 100,000 TCRs per sample, ranging roughly 20,000 to 750,000. Each CDR3 protein gets one entry after TCRdb re-called the RACE reads with MiXCR. The V and J calls, along with clone size, are taken from TCRdb and not from the paper's own processing. This repertoire shows tens of thousands of distinct CDR3 sequences, roughly a tenth found once; its top ten account for 2% to 2.5%. Documented time point: patch test 1, 2 weeks after DPC sensitization. Treatment: therapeutic diphenylcyclopropenone sensitization with weekly scalp DPC. This CDR3 is built from 13 residues. With 8 bases removed from V and 4 bases from J, the gap between germline ends came to 14 bases. Germline V gene sequence: CDR1 ENHRY, CDR2 SYGVKD.

Material: whole blood, obtained in connection with sensitization to the hapten diphenylcyclopropenone (DPC). The sequence derives from a middle-aged man with alopecia areata. Some clones in this sample may be carry-over from other donors' samples. This sequence joins TRBV10-3 and TRBJ2-5, with D perhaps TRBD1 (6 bases). CDR3: CAIGETGRETQYF. The CDR3 DNA reads TGTGCCATCGGAGAAACAGGGCGAGAGACCCAGTACTTC.